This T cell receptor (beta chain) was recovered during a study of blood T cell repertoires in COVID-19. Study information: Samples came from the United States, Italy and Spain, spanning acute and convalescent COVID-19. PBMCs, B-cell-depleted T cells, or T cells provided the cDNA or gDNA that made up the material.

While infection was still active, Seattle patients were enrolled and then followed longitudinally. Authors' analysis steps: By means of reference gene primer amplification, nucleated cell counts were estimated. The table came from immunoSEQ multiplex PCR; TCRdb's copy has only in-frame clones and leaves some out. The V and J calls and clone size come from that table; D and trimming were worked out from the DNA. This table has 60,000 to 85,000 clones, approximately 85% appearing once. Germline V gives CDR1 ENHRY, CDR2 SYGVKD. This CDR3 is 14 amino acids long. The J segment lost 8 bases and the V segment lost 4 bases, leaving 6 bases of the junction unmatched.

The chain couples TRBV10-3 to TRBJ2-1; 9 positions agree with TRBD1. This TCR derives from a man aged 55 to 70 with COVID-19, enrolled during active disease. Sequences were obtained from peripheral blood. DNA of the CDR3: TGTGCCATCAGTGGACAGGGGGGGTACGATGAGCAGTTCTTC. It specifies CAISGQGGYDEQFF.